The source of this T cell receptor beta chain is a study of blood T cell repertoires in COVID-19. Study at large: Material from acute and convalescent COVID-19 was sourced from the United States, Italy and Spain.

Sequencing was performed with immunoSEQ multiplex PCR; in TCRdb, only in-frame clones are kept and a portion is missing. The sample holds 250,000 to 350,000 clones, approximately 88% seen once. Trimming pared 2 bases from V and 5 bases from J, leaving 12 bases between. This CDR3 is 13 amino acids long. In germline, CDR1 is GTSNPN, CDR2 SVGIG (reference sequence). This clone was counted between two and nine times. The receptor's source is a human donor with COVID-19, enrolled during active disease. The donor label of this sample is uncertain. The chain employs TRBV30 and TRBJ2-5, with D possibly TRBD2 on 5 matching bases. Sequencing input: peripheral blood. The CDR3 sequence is CAWSILRVETQYF. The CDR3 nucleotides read TGTGCCTGGAGTATCTTGAGGGTGGAGACCCAGTACTTC.